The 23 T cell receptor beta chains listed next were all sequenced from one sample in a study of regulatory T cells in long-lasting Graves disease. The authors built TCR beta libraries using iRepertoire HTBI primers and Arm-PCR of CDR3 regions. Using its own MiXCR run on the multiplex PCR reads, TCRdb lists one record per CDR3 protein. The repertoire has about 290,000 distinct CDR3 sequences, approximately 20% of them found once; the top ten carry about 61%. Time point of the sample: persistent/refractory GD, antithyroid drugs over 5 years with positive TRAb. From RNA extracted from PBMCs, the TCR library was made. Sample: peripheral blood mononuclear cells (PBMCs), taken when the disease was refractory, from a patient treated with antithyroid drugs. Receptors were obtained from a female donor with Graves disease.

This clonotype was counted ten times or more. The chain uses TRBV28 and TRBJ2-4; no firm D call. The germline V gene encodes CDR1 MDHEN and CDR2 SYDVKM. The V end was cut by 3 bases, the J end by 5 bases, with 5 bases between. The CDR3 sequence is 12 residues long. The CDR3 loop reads CASSLPENIQYF. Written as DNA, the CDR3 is TGTGCCAGCAGTTTGCCAGAAAACATTCAGTACTTC.

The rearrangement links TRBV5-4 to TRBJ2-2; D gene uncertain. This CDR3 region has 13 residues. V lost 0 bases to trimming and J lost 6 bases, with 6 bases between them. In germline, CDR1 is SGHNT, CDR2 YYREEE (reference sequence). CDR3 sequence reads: CASSLVRSGELFF. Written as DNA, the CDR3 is TGTGCCAGCAGCTTGGTACGGTCCGGGGAGCTGTTTTTT.

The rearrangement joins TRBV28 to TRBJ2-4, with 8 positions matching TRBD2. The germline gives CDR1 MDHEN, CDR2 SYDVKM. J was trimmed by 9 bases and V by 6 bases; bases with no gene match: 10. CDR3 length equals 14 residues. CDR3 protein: CASSNGLATGIQYF. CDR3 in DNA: TGTGCCAGCAGCAACGGACTAGCAACGGGCATTCAGTACTTC. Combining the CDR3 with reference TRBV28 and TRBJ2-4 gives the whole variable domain DVKVTQSSRYLVKRTGEKVFLECVQDMDHENMFWYRQDPGLGLRLIYFSYDVKMKEKGDIPEGYSVSREKKERFSLILESASTNQTSMYLCASSNGLATGIQYFGAGTRLSVL.

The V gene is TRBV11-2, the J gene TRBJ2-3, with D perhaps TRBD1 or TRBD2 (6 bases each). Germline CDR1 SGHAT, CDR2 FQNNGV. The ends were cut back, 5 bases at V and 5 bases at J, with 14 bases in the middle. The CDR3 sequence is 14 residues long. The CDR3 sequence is CASSLNRGLDTQYF. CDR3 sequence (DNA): TGTGCCAGCAGCCTAAACCGGGGGCTAGATACGCAGTATTTT. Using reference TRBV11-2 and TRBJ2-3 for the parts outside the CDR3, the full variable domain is EAGVAQSPRYKIIEKRQSVAFWCNPISGHATLYWYQQILGQGPKLLIQFQNNGVVDDSQLPKDRFSAERLKGVDSTLKIQPAKLEDSAVYLCASSLNRGLDTQYFGPGTRLTVL.

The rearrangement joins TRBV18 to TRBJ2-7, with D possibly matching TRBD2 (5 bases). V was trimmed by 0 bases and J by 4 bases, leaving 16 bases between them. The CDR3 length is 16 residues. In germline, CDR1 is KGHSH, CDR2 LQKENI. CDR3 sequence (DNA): TGTGCCAGCTCACCACCAGGGCTAGCTGGGCAGTACGAGCAGTACTTC. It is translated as CASSPPGLAGQYEQYF.

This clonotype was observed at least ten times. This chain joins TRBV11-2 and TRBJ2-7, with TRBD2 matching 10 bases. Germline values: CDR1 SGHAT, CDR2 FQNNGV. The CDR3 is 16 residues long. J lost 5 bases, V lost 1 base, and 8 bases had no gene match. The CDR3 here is CASSLVRLAGADEQYF. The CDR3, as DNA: TGTGCCAGCAGCTTAGTCCGGCTAGCGGGAGCGGACGAGCAGTACTTC.

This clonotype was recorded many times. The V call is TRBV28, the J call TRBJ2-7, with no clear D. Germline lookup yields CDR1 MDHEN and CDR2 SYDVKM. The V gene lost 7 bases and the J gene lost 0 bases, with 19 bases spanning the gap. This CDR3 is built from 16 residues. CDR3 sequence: CASNAPKVPSSYEQYF. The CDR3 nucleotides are TGTGCCAGCAACGCGCCGAAGGTTCCCAGCTCCTACGAGCAGTACTTC. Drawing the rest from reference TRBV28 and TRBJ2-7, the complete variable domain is DVKVTQSSRYLVKRTGEKVFLECVQDMDHENMFWYRQDPGLGLRLIYFSYDVKMKEKGDIPEGYSVSREKKERFSLILESASTNQTSMYLCASNAPKVPSSYEQYFGPGTRLTVT.

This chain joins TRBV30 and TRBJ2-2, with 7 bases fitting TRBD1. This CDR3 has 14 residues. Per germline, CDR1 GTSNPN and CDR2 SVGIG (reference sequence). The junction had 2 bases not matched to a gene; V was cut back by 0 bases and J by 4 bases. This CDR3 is CAWSVAGGTGELFF. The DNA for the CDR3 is TGTGCCTGGAGTGTGGCAGGGGGCACCGGGGAGCTGTTTTTT.

CDR3 sequence: CAVLAGGGSDEQYF. The CDR3 nucleotides read TGTGCCGTACTCGCAGGGGGTGGGAGCGACGAGCAGTACTTC. The rearrangement links TRBV27 to TRBJ2-7, with 7 positions matching TRBD1. Germline CDR1 is MNHEY and CDR2 is SMNVEV (reference sequence). Trimming cost V 11 bases and J 5 bases; bases outside gene matches: 15. CDR3 length equals 14 residues.

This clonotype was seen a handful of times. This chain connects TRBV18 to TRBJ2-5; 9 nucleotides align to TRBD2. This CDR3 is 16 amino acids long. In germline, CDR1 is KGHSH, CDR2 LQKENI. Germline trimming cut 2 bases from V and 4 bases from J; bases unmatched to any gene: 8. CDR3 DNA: TGTGCCAGCTCACCAGAAGTAGCGGGAGTGGGAGAGACCCAGTACTTC. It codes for CASSPEVAGVGETQYF.

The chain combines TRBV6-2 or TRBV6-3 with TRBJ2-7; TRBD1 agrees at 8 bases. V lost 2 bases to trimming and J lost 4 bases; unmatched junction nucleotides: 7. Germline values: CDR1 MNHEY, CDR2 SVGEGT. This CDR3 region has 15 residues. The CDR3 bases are TGTGCCAGCAGTTACACCGGACAGGGTAAGTACGAGCAGTACTTC. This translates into CASSYTGQGKYEQYF.

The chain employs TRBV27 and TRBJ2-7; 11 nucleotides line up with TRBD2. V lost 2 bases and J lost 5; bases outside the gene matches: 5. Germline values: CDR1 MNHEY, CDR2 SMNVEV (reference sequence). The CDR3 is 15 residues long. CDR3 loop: CASSLPGTSGHEQYF. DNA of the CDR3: TGTGCCAGCAGTTTACCCGGGACTAGCGGCCACGAGCAGTACTTC.

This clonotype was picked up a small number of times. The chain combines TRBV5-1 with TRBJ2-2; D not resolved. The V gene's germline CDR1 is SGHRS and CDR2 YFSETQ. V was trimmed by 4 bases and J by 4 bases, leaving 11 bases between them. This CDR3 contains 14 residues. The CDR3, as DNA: TGCGCCAGCAGCATAAATATTCTCACCGGGGAGCTGTTTTTT. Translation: CASSINILTGELFF.

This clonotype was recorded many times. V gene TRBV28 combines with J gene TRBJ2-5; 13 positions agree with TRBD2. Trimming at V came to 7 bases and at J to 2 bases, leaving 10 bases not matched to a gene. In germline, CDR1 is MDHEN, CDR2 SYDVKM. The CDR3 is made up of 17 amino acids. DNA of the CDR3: TGTGCCAGCACCCGCCCCCCGGGACTAGCGGGACAAGAGACCCAGTACTTC. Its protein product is CASTRPPGLAGQETQYF.

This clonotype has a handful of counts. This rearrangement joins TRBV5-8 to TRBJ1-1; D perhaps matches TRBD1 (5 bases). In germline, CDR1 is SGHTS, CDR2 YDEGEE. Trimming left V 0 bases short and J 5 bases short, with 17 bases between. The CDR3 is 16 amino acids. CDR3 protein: CASSLVAGRRLTEAFF. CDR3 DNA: TGTGCCAGCAGCTTGGTGGCAGGGCGGCGATTAACTGAAGCTTTCTTT. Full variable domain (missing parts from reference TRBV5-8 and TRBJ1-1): EAGVTQSPTHLIKTRGQQATLRCSPISGHTSVYWYQQALGLGLQFLLWYDEGEERNRGNFPPRFSGRQFPNYSSELNVNALELEDSALYLCASSLVAGRRLTEAFFGQGTRLTVV.

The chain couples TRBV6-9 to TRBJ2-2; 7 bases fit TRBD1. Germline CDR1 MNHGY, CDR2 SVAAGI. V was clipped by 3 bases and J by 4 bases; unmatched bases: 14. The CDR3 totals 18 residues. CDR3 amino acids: CASSYLPGTVRATGELFF. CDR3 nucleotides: TGTGCCAGCAGTTACCTCCCTGGGACAGTACGGGCCACCGGGGAGCTGTTTTTT.

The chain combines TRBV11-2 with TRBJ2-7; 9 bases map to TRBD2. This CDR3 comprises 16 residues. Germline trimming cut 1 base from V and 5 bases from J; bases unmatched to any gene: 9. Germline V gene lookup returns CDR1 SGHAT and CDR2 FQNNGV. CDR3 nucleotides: TGTGCCAGCAGCTTAGTTAGCGGGAGCATTAAGCACGAGCAGTACTTC. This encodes CASSLVSGSIKHEQYF.

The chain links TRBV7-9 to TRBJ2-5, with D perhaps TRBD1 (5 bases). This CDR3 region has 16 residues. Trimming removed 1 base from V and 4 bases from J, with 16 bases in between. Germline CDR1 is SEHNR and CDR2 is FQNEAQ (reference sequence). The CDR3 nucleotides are TGTGCCAGCAGCTTAGATGGGGCCCGCCAAACAGAGACCCAGTACTTC. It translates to CASSLDGARQTETQYF.

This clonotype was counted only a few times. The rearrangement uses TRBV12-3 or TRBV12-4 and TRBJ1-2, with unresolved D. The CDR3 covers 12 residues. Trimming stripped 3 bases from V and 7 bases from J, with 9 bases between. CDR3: CASSLTQSGYTF. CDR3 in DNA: TGTGCCAGCAGTTTGACGCAGAGTGGCTACACCTTC.

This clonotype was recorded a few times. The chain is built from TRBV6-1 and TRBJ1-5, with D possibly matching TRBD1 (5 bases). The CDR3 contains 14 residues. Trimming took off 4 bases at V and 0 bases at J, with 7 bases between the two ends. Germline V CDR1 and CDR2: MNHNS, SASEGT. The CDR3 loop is CASSGQNSNQPQHF. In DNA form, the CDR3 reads TGTGCCAGCAGTGGACAGAATAGCAATCAGCCCCAGCATTTT.

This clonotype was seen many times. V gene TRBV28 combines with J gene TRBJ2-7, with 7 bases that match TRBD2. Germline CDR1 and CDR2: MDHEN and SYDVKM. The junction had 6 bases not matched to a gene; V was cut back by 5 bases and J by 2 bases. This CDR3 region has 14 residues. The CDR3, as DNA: TGTGCCAGCAGTCCAGCGGGAACGGCCTACGAGCAGTACTTC. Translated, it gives CASSPAGTAYEQYF.

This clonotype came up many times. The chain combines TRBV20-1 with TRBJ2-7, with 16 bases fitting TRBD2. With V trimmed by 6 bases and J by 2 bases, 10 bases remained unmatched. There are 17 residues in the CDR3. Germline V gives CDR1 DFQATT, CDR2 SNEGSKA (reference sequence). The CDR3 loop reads CSAIPGLAGGGPYEQYF. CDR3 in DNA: TGCAGTGCCATCCCGGGACTAGCGGGAGGGGGGCCCTACGAGCAGTACTTC.

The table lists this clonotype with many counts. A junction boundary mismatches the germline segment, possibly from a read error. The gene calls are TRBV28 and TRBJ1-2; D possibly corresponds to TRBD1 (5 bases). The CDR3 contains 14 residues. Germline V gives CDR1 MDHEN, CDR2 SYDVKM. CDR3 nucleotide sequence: TGCGCCAGCAGCCTTTCCGGGACGGCCTATGGCTACACCTTC. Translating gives CASSLSGTAYGYTF.